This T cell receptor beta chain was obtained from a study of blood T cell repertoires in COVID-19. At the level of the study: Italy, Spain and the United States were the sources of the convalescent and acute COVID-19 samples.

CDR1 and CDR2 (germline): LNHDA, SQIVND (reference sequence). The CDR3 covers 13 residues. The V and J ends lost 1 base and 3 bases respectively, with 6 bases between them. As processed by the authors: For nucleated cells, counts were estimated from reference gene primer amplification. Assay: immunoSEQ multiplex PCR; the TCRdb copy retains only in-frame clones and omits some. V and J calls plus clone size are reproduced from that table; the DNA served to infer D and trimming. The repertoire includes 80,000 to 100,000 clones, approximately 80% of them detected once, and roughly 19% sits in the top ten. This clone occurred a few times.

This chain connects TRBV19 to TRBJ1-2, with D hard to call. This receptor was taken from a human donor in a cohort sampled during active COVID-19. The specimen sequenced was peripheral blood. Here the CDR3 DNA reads TGTGCCAGTAGTATAGCGGGATACTATGGCTACACCTTC. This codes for CASSIAGYYGYTF.